Listed below are T cell receptor beta chains from one sample, sequenced in a study of T cell responses to AZD1222 COVID-19 vaccine. The assay was immunoSEQ multiplex PCR, and TCRdb's table has in-frame clones only and misses some. The sample yields approximately 100,000 clones, approximately 87% seen once. This specimen was peripheral blood, taken on day 0 of AZD1222 vaccination. The receptors were sampled from an adult in good health. CDR3s include the opening cysteine and the closing phenylalanine or tryptophan. The D gene is left open where the match is weak. Some rows mark clone size as missing; the rest say once, few, many or name a class of expanded clone.

J gene: TRBJ2-5
clone size: -
V gene: TRBV7-2
D gene: TRBD1
CDR3 protein: CASSSGGPQYF
CDR3 DNA: TGTGCCAGCAGTTCAGGGGGCCCGCAGTACTTC

J gene: TRBJ2-1
clone size: once
V gene: TRBV5-6
D gene: TRBD2
CDR3 protein: CASSWVLAGASEQFF
CDR3 DNA: TGTGCCAGCAGCTGGGTACTAGCGGGAGCCTCCGAGCAGTTCTTC

J gene: TRBJ2-7
clone size: -
V gene: TRBV5-1
D gene: -
CDR3 protein: CASSPIGKYEQYF
CDR3 DNA: TGCGCCAGCAGCCCAATAGGGAAATACGAGCAGTACTTC

J gene: TRBJ1-2
clone size: -
V gene: TRBV11-1
D gene: -
CDR3 protein: CASSLTGGLDGYTF
CDR3 DNA: TGTGCCAGCAGCTTAACCGGGGGACTAGATGGCTACACCTTC

J gene: TRBJ2-3
clone size: -
V gene: TRBV7-9
D gene: TRBD2
CDR3 protein: CASSTLSGGRLDTQYF
CDR3 DNA: TGTGCCAGCAGCACTCTTTCGGGGGGGAGGTTAGATACGCAGTATTTT

J gene: TRBJ2-1
clone size: few
V gene: TRBV9
D gene: TRBD2
CDR3 protein: CASSTLAVSYNEQFF
CDR3 DNA: TGTGCCAGCAGCACACTAGCGGTCTCCTACAATGAGCAGTTCTTC

J gene: TRBJ2-1
clone size: -
V gene: TRBV18
D gene: -
CDR3 protein: CASSLTGSSSYNEQFF
CDR3 DNA: TGTGCCAGCTCATTGACAGGTTCCAGCTCCTACAATGAGCAGTTCTTC

J gene: TRBJ2-2
clone size: -
V gene: TRBV2
D gene: TRBD2
CDR3 protein: CASGGLAGGGELFF
CDR3 DNA: TGTGCCAGCGGGGGACTAGCGGGAGGCGGGGAGCTGTTTTTT

J gene: TRBJ1-1
clone size: -
V gene: TRBV18
D gene: -
CDR3 protein: CASSSARVGTEAFF
CDR3 DNA: TGTGCCAGCTCCTCTGCCAGGGTGGGAACTGAAGCTTTCTTT

J gene: TRBJ1-4
clone size: -
V gene: TRBV30
D gene: TRBD1
CDR3 protein: CASSRGQGAVGEKLFF
CDR3 DNA: TGTGCCTCCAGCCGAGGACAGGGGGCGGTTGGGGAAAAACTGTTTTTT

J gene: TRBJ1-4
clone size: -
V gene: TRBV27
D gene: -
CDR3 protein: CASSLLGRQVTNEKLFF
CDR3 DNA: TGTGCCAGCAGTTTACTGGGCCGCCAGGTCACTAATGAAAAACTGTTTTTT

J gene: TRBJ1-5
clone size: -
V gene: TRBV7-9
D gene: -
CDR3 protein: CASSLDGRVNQPQHF
CDR3 DNA: TGTGCCAGCAGCTTAGACGGCAGGGTCAATCAGCCCCAGCATTTT

J gene: TRBJ2-1
clone size: -
V gene: TRBV9
D gene: -
CDR3 protein: CASSAIWGSYNEQFF
CDR3 DNA: TGTGCCAGCAGCGCGATATGGGGGTCCTACAATGAGCAGTTCTTC

J gene: TRBJ2-1
clone size: -
V gene: TRBV7-3
D gene: TRBD2
CDR3 protein: CASSSRAPLAGYYNEQFF
CDR3 DNA: TGTGCCAGCAGCTCCAGGGCACCACTAGCGGGATACTACAATGAGCAGTTCTTC

J gene: TRBJ2-1
clone size: -
V gene: TRBV27
D gene: -
CDR3 protein: CASSLLDIGYNEQFF
CDR3 DNA: TGTGCCAGCAGTTTATTGGATATCGGCTACAATGAGCAGTTCTTC

J gene: TRBJ2-1
clone size: -
V gene: TRBV9
D gene: -
CDR3 protein: CASSTRGSSYNEQFF
CDR3 DNA: TGTGCCAGCAGCACACGGGGTAGCTCCTACAATGAGCAGTTCTTC

J gene: TRBJ2-7
clone size: -
V gene: TRBV6-6
D gene: -
CDR3 protein: CASSNARNAGTYEQYF
CDR3 DNA: TGTGCCAGCAGTAACGCCCGAAACGCGGGAACTTACGAGCAGTACTTC

J gene: TRBJ2-7
clone size: -
V gene: TRBV6-2/TRBV6-3
D gene: -
CDR3 protein: CASSYSRLRAEQYF
CDR3 DNA: TGTGCCAGCAGTTATTCTCGTCTGAGGGCCGAGCAGTACTTC

J gene: TRBJ2-3
clone size: -
V gene: TRBV30
D gene: -
CDR3 protein: CASEPTRGGTDTQYF
CDR3 DNA: TGTGCCAGCGAACCGACCCGCGGGGGCACAGATACGCAGTATTTT

J gene: TRBJ2-2
clone size: few
V gene: TRBV19
D gene: TRBD1
CDR3 protein: CASQRDRGYTGELFF
CDR3 DNA: TGTGCCAGCCAACGGGACAGAGGGTACACCGGGGAGCTGTTTTTT

J gene: TRBJ2-6
clone size: -
V gene: TRBV4-3
D gene: -
CDR3 protein: CASSPHLGTGANVLTF
CDR3 DNA: TGCGCCAGCAGCCCCCACCTGGGGACCGGGGCCAACGTCCTGACTTTC

J gene: TRBJ1-5
clone size: -
V gene: TRBV6-5
D gene: -
CDR3 protein: CASSRTGNQPQHF
CDR3 DNA: TGTGCCAGCAGCCGTACAGGAAATCAGCCCCAGCATTTT